This T cell receptor beta chain derives from a study of shared clonotypes between healthy human individuals. At the level of the study: A couple of women and a few men aged 18 to 49 made up the donors.

The study, taken as a whole, reports: How much donors shared clonotypes was expected to be affected by sequencing depth. Genetic and exposure-history diversity was limited by the small donor number. Between a few donors, naive CD4 clonotypes were shared at a level of approximately 5%.

The CDR3 spans 16 residues. The germline V and J ends were trimmed by 1 base and 0 bases, with 13 bases remaining between them. Germline V gives CDR1 SGHRS, CDR2 YFSETQ. Clones were sequenced by immunoSEQ multiplex PCR, and TCRdb holds only the in-frame ones, with some missing. The data show about 2.1 million clones, around 93% seen once. On this clone itself: What it binds is not known.

CD45RO-negative, CCR7-selected cells formed the naive CD8 fraction, which excluded terminally differentiated effector memory CD45RA+ cells. The source of this sequence is a man aged 18 to 35 in good health. Some clones in this sample may be carry-over from other donors' samples. Input material: naive CD8+ T cells from PBMCs. The chain carries TRBV5-1 and TRBJ2-5, with TRBD1 as a possible D gene (6 bases). In DNA form, the CDR3 reads TGCGCCAGCAGCTTGCCACTTGGGACAAACCAAGAGACCCAGTACTTC. It is translated as CASSLPLGTNQETQYF.